The 12 T cell receptor beta chains in this list originate from one sample, sequenced in a study of blood T cell repertoires in COVID-19. Profiling relied on immunoSEQ multiplex PCR, and the TCRdb table lists in-frame clones only, not all of them. The data hold 80,000 to 95,000 clones, with more than 75% observed a single time. The sequencing sample was made of peripheral blood. The origin of the receptors is a human donor in a cohort sampled during active COVID-19.

V usage is TRBV19 and J usage is TRBJ2-6; 7 bases are shared with TRBD2. With V trimmed by 5 bases and J by 0 bases, 16 bases remained unmatched. This CDR3 contains 20 residues. Germline V gene sequence: CDR1 LNHDA, CDR2 SQIVND (reference sequence). The DNA of the CDR3 is TGTGCCAGTAGTCCCCGGACTCGAGCGGGGTTAAGCTCTGGGGCCAACGTCCTGACTTTC. It yields the protein CASSPRTRAGLSSGANVLTF.

The V call is TRBV28, the J call TRBJ2-7; D remains ambiguous. CDR3 size: 12 residues. Trimming took off 8 bases at V and 2 bases at J, with 10 bases between the two ends. Germline CDR1 reads MDHEN; CDR2 reads SYDVKM. CDR3 protein: CASDSGTYEQYF. The CDR3 region has the DNA TGTGCCAGCGATTCAGGCACCTACGAGCAGTACTTC.

The rearrangement links TRBV28 to TRBJ1-5; 11 positions agree with TRBD1. CDR1 MDHEN and CDR2 SYDVKM come from the germline V gene. The CDR3 has 15 residues. Losses at the gene ends were 2 bases for V and 4 bases for J; bases not matched to a gene: 1. CDR3 coding DNA: TGTGCCAGCAGTTTAGGGACAGGGGGGAATCAGCCCCAGCATTTT. Its translation is CASSLGTGGNQPQHF.

The chain has TRBV29-1 and TRBJ2-3, with TRBD2 matching over 7 bases. The V gene's germline CDR1 is SQVTM and CDR2 ANQGSEA. V shed 4 bases and J 4 bases; nucleotides not matched to a gene: 8. This CDR3 has 14 residues. The CDR3 loop is CSVVVREGPDTQYF. CDR3 coding DNA: TGCAGCGTTGTTGTAAGGGAGGGCCCAGATACGCAGTATTTT.

A remark on this clone: Germline is not matched at one junction end, which may reflect a read error. This chain links TRBV4-1 with TRBJ1-1; D is unresolved. The CDR3 spans 12 residues. Germline V lookup: CDR1 MGHRA, CDR2 YSYEKL. The CDR3 nucleotides are TGCGCCAGCAGCCAAGATCACCTGAAGCTTTCATTT. This gives the protein CASSQDHLKLSF.

The V gene is TRBV30, the J gene TRBJ1-1; D unresolved. CDR3 length: 17 amino acids. Trimming removed 4 bases at V and 11 bases at J, with 32 bases between. Germline-derived CDR1 and CDR2 are GTSNPN and SVGIG (reference sequence). CDR3 sequence (DNA): TGTGCCTGGACCAACCTAAGCGGGTGGCGATTGGGGATTGGGGCTTTCTTT. Translation gives CAWTNLSGWRLGIGAFF.

The chain couples TRBV6-2 or TRBV6-3 to TRBJ2-7, with a possible D match to TRBD2 (6 bases). This CDR3 region has 14 residues. Germline V CDR1 and CDR2: MNHEY, SVGEGT. The germline V and J ends were trimmed by 2 bases and 3 bases, with 11 bases remaining between them. For the CDR3, the DNA is TGTGCCAGCAGTTACGTACTAGCCATCTACGAGCAGTACTTC. This gives the protein CASSYVLAIYEQYF.

The chain employs TRBV7-8 and TRBJ1-2, with TRBD1 matching 8 bases. Losses at the gene ends were 1 base for V and 5 bases for J; bases not matched to a gene: 9. Germline lookup yields CDR1 SGHVS and CDR2 FQNEAQ. The CDR3 runs to 16 residues. The chain's CDR3 is CASSLVLTGGRYGYTF. CDR3 DNA: TGTGCCAGCAGCTTAGTGTTAACAGGGGGTCGGTATGGCTACACCTTC.

V and J are TRBV5-1 and TRBJ2-1; TRBD2 might be the D (6 bases). The CDR3 sequence is 18 residues long. V lost 0 bases to trimming and J lost 7 bases, with 23 bases between them. The germline V gene has CDR1 SGHRS and CDR2 YFSETQ. The CDR3 spells CASSLVPPGEFLSNEQFF. The DNA for the CDR3 is TGCGCCAGCAGCTTGGTGCCCCCGGGGGAATTTCTCTCTAATGAGCAGTTCTTC.

The chain carries TRBV5-8 and TRBJ2-7; D is unresolved. The germline V gene has CDR1 SGHTS and CDR2 YDEGEE. Trimming shortened V by 3 bases and J by 7 bases, and 14 bases separated the two germline ends. The CDR3 extends over 13 amino acids. CDR3 DNA sequence: TGTGCCAGCAGCTCCATTAGCCGTGGAGAGCAGTACTTC. Its translation: CASSSISRGEQYF.

A word on this clone: In the same sample, other DNA sequences code for this CDR3. The rearrangement links TRBV18 to TRBJ1-1; TRBD1 is a possible D gene (5 bases). The V and J ends lost 4 bases and 1 base respectively, with 7 bases between them. The germline V gene has CDR1 KGHSH and CDR2 LQKENI. The CDR3 is 13 residues long. The CDR3 sequence is CASSQDRNTEAFF. The DNA of the CDR3 is TGTGCCAGCTCACAAGACAGGAACACTGAAGCTTTCTTT.

The CDR3 DNA is TGTGCCAGCAGCCAGGTTTATGGGACAGGCAATGAAAAACTGTTTTTT. This codes for CASSQVYGTGNEKLFF. The chain joins TRBV3-1 (or the pseudogene TRBV3-2) to TRBJ1-4, with 8 positions matching TRBD1. CDR3 length equals 16 residues. The trim removed 3 bases at V and 5 bases at J, leaving 8 bases unmatched. Germline V gene lookup returns CDR1 LGHDT and CDR2 YNNKEL (reference sequence).